These T cell receptor beta chains were read from a single sample in a study of T-cell reconstitution after alpha-beta-depleted transplantation in children. In TCRdb, the PCR reads were re-called with MiXCR into one record per CDR3 protein. The sample lists about 1,000,000 distinct CDR3 sequences, about 29% occurring once. This specimen consisted of PBMCs, mostly from graft donor cells, obtained 360 days after TCRalphabeta/CD19-depleted stem cell transplant. All receptors come from a boy in the first two years of life who had a stem cell transplant for SCID, so the T cells may come from the graft donor. Both conserved end residues are part of each CDR3. The order of the fields is clone size, V gene, J gene, D gene, CDR3 DNA, CDR3 protein. D genes are given only for firm matches. Not all rows give a size; the values are once, few, many and, for expanded clones, a class.

-	TRBV5-1	TRBJ1-2	-	TGCGCCAGCAGCTGGGGGGACGGAGTCCATAACTATGGCTACACCTTC	CASSWGDGVHNYGYTF
few	TRBV20-1	TRBJ2-5	-	TGCAGTGCTAGTCTGGTCCGACAGCCGCAAGAGACCCAGTACTTC	CSASLVRQPQETQYF
-	TRBV6-2/TRBV6-3	TRBJ1-1	-	TGTGCCAGCAGTCACCTGTGGAACACTGAAGCTTTCTTT	CASSHLWNTEAFF
-	TRBV5-1	TRBJ1-3	-	TGCGCCAGCAGCTTGGAGTCCGGACCTGGGAACACCATATATTTT	CASSLESGPGNTIYF
few	TRBV7-9	TRBJ2-2	TRBD1	TGTGCCAGCAGCTTACCCCGACAGGGGGCTGAAACCGGGGAGCTGTTTTTT	CASSLPRQGAETGELFF
-	TRBV28	TRBJ1-3	-	TGTGCCAGCAGTCCTCCAGGGTCCTCTGGAAACACCATATATTTT	CASSPPGSSGNTIYF
-	TRBV12-3/TRBV12-4	TRBJ2-2	-	TGTGCCAGCAGTTTAGACCGGATCACCGGGGAGCTGTTTTTT	CASSLDRITGELFF
-	TRBV12-3/TRBV12-4	TRBJ2-5	TRBD1	TGTGCCAGCAGTTTAACAGGGGACCCGGAGACCCAGTACTTC	CASSLTGDPETQYF
-	TRBV10-2	TRBJ2-3	-	TGCGCCAGCTGCCCGGGGCCTCGGACAGATACGCAGTATTTT	CASCPGPRTDTQYF
-	TRBV10-3	TRBJ1-2	TRBD1	TGTGCCATCAGTGAGTCTTGGGGACAGCACTATGGCTACACCTTC	CAISESWGQHYGYTF
-	TRBV20-1	TRBJ1-5	-	TGCAGTGCTAGAGATCTGTCAGGGTGGCAGCCCCAGCATTTT	CSARDLSGWQPQHF
-	TRBV6-1	TRBJ2-3	TRBD1	TGTGCCAGCAGATGGGACAGGGGGCTTACAGATACGCAGTATTTT	CASRWDRGLTDTQYF
once	TRBV7-9	TRBJ2-6	-	TGTGCCAGCAACCCGACCGTAACCAACTCTGGGGCCAACGTCCTGACTTTC	CASNPTVTNSGANVLTF
-	TRBV15	TRBJ2-7	-	TGTGCCACCAGCAGAGGTCGATTTTACGAGCAGTACTTC	CATSRGRFYEQYF
few	TRBV4-1	TRBJ1-2	TRBD1	TGCGCCAGCAGCCAGGGACAGTCAAGCGACTATGGCTACACCTTC	CASSQGQSSDYGYTF
many	TRBV20-1	TRBJ2-7	-	TGCAGTGCTCGTACCGGGGCCTACGAGCAGTACTTC	CSARTGAYEQYF
few	TRBV12-3/TRBV12-4	TRBJ2-7	-	TGTGCCAGCACTACTCCGGACACCTACGAGCAGTACTTC	CASTTPDTYEQYF
-	TRBV5-1	TRBJ1-1	-	TGCGCCAGCAGCATCAGACTCGGGACTGAAGCTTTCTTT	CASSIRLGTEAFF
-	TRBV5-1	TRBJ2-7	-	TGCGCCAGCAGCTGGGACACCGAACCCTACGAGCAGTACTTC	CASSWDTEPYEQYF
few	TRBV20-1	TRBJ2-7	-	TGCAGTGCTAGAGTCCGGGACATCGGATACGAGCAGTACTTC	CSARVRDIGYEQYF
-	TRBV11-2	TRBJ2-3	TRBD2	TGTGCCAGCAGCACTTCCTTTTTAGCGGGGGCTAGCACAGATACGCAGTATTTT	CASSTSFLAGASTDTQYF
-	TRBV12-3/TRBV12-4	TRBJ2-5	TRBD1	TGTGCCAGCATGGACAGGGGGTACCAAGAGACCCAGTACTTC	CASMDRGYQETQYF
-	TRBV20-1	TRBJ2-1	TRBD2	TGCAGTGCTAGCGGGGGGATTAGCTCCTACAATGAGCAGTTCTTC	CSASGGISSYNEQFF
-	TRBV21-1	TRBJ2-7	-	TGTGCCAGCTTGTTTTTGGACCCGGCGGGCTACGAGCAGTACTTC	CASLFLDPAGYEQYF
-	TRBV12-3/TRBV12-4	TRBJ2-1	TRBD1	TGTGCCAGCAGTGCCCTAGGGACAGGGGAGTTCTTC	CASSALGTGEFF
many	TRBV5-6	TRBJ2-1	-	TGTGCCAGCAGCTTTGGGGGGAGGGGGCCCTACAATGAGCAGTTCTTC	CASSFGGRGPYNEQFF
-	TRBV7-9	TRBJ2-7	-	TGTGCCAGCAGCTCCGACTGGGGACACTACGAGCAGTACTTC	CASSSDWGHYEQYF
-	TRBV20-1	TRBJ1-1	-	TGCAGTGCTAGCCCCAGGAACACTGAAGCTTTCTTT	CSASPRNTEAFF
-	TRBV7-3	TRBJ2-1	TRBD2	TGTGCCAGCAGCGAAGCTCTAGCGGGGGAGCAGTTCTTC	CASSEALAGEQFF
few	TRBV2	TRBJ2-1	TRBD1	TGTGCCAGCAGTGATGCAGGGGGTACTTTTATGGATGAGCAGTTCTTC	CASSDAGGTFMDEQFF
-	TRBV9	TRBJ2-1	-	TGTGCCAGCAGCGGAGGGGCGGACTACAATGAGCAGTTCTTC	CASSGGADYNEQFF
few	TRBV12-3/TRBV12-4	TRBJ2-1	TRBD2	TGTGCCAGCCAGCGGGGGGGCAACGAGCAGTTCTTC	CASQRGGNEQFF
-	TRBV5-5	TRBJ1-2	-	TGTGCCAGCAGAAACCGGGCAGCGGCTAACTATGGCTACACCTTC	CASRNRAAANYGYTF
once	TRBV10-3	TRBJ1-2	-	TGTGCCATCAGTGACCCGCGGAACTATGGCTACACCTTC	CAISDPRNYGYTF
-	TRBV12-3/TRBV12-4	TRBJ2-7	-	TGTGCCAGCAGTTTATCCCCGGGGCCCTACGAGCAGTACTTC	CASSLSPGPYEQYF
few	TRBV2	TRBJ1-1	TRBD1	TGTGCCAGCAGTGGGCGTCAGGGGGTATTAGCTTTCTTT	CASSGRQGVLAFF
-	TRBV20-1	TRBJ1-2	-	TGCAGTGCTCCTGACAGCCTCTATGGCTACACCTTC	CSAPDSLYGYTF
few	TRBV7-9	TRBJ1-2	TRBD1	TGTGCCAGCAGCTCCAGGACAGGGGGCGCAGGAGGCTACACCTTC	CASSSRTGGAGGYTF
-	TRBV28	TRBJ2-3	TRBD1	TGTGCCAGCATAGGCGACCTCCGGGACAGTACGGATTTT	CASIGDLRDSTDF
many	TRBV28	TRBJ2-5	-	TGTGCCAGCAGTTTAGGGGCCCTTCTGGGAGCGAAAGAGACCCAGTACTTC	CASSLGALLGAKETQYF
-	TRBV4-1	TRBJ2-5	TRBD2	TGCGCCAGCAGCTCCAAGACTAGCGGCCCCCAAGAGACCCAGTACTTC	CASSSKTSGPQETQYF
-	TRBV29-1	TRBJ1-4	-	TGCAGCGTGGGTACAACTAATGAAAAACTGTTTTTT	CSVGTTNEKLFF
-	TRBV7-9	TRBJ2-7	-	TGTGCCAGCAGCGCTACGGTGGCAGGGGACCACGAGCAGTACTTC	CASSATVAGDHEQYF
-	TRBV5-1	TRBJ2-3	-	TGCGCCAGCAGCTATTACGCAGGGTGGATAATCACAGATACGCAGTATTTT	CASSYYAGWIITDTQYF